This T cell receptor beta chain appears in the sequencing data of a study of cytomegalovirus exposure and HLA in healthy donors. The CDR3 is made up of 16 amino acids. Trimming cost V 2 bases and J 2 bases, with 16 bases left between them. Germline V gene data show CDR1 as SGHTA and CDR2 as FQGNSA. PCR primers comprised 60 Vbeta and 13 Jbeta primers. Sequencing used immunoSEQ multiplex PCR; TCRdb keeps in-frame clones, though not all of them. The sample carries around 200,000 clones, approximately 70% recorded once. This receptor was taken from a man in his forties in good health and CMV-seropositive. This chain uses TRBV7-2 with TRBJ2-7, with a weak D call TRBD2 (5 bases). Material for sequencing was PBMCs. The CDR3, as DNA: TGTGCCAGCAGCTTAACAGCGGCGCTTTCGCCCTACGAGCAGTACTTC. This encodes CASSLTAALSPYEQYF.